These T cell receptor beta chains were read from a single sample in a study of shared clonotypes between healthy human individuals. Sequenced by immunoSEQ multiplex PCR; TCRdb stores in-frame clones only, minus some. Of roughly 500,000 clones listed, 79% are singletons. Input material: PBMCs. The receptors here all came from a woman between 40 and 55 years old in good health. Some clones in this sample may be carry-over from other donors' samples. The CDR3 runs from the conserved cysteine through the conserved F or W. The order of the fields is CDR3 length, V gene, clone size, D gene, J gene, CDR3 DNA, CDR3 protein. D genes are given only for firm matches. Clone size is shown for a subset of rows, as once, few, many or a class of expanded clone.

CDR3 length: 15; V gene: TRBV9; clone size: .; D gene: .; J gene: TRBJ2-3; CDR3 DNA: TGTGCCAGCAGCGTATTCCACTCAGGGGAGGATACGCAGTATTTT; CDR3 protein: CASSVFHSGEDTQYF
CDR3 length: 15; V gene: TRBV28; clone size: .; D gene: .; J gene: TRBJ2-1; CDR3 DNA: TGTGCCAGCAGTCCCCTCGGACTAGGGGGCAATGAGCAGTTCTTC; CDR3 protein: CASSPLGLGGNEQFF
CDR3 length: 17; V gene: TRBV2; clone size: .; D gene: .; J gene: TRBJ1-2; CDR3 DNA: TGTGCCAGCAGTTATGGGGGACCCTACCCAATATATGGTGGCTACACCTTC; CDR3 protein: CASSYGGPYPIYGGYTF
CDR3 length: 13; V gene: TRBV25-1; clone size: .; D gene: .; J gene: TRBJ1-4; CDR3 DNA: TGTGCCAGCAGGCGAGGGACTAATGAAAAACTGTTTTTT; CDR3 protein: CASRRGTNEKLFF
CDR3 length: 11; V gene: TRBV27; clone size: .; D gene: .; J gene: TRBJ2-7; CDR3 DNA: TGTGCCAGTCGGCCAGGAACCGAGCAGTACTTC; CDR3 protein: CASRPGTEQYF
CDR3 length: 13; V gene: TRBV2; clone size: .; D gene: TRBD1; J gene: TRBJ2-7; CDR3 DNA: TGTGCCAGCAGGACAGGGACCACCTACGAGCAGTACTTC; CDR3 protein: CASRTGTTYEQYF
CDR3 length: 14; V gene: TRBV21-1; clone size: .; D gene: .; J gene: TRBJ2-5; CDR3 DNA: TGTGCCAGCAGCAAAGCGGAAGCGCAAGAGACCCAGTACTTC; CDR3 protein: CASSKAEAQETQYF
CDR3 length: 13; V gene: TRBV18; clone size: .; D gene: .; J gene: TRBJ2-1; CDR3 DNA: TGTGCCAGCTCACCAGGATTGGTTGCTGAGCAGTTCTTC; CDR3 protein: CASSPGLVAEQFF
CDR3 length: 13; V gene: TRBV6-1; clone size: once; D gene: TRBD2; J gene: TRBJ2-1; CDR3 DNA: TGTGCCAGCACTGTTGGGACTAGCGGGGGTCAGTTCTTC; CDR3 protein: CASTVGTSGGQFF
CDR3 length: 14; V gene: TRBV4-2; clone size: few; D gene: .; J gene: TRBJ1-1; CDR3 DNA: TGTGCCAGCAGCCTTCGGAGCCTGAACACTGAAGCTTTCTTT; CDR3 protein: CASSLRSLNTEAFF
CDR3 length: 15; V gene: TRBV9; clone size: .; D gene: .; J gene: TRBJ2-1; CDR3 DNA: TGTGCCAGCAGCCCTGGGGGGCCTGGCTACAATGAGCAGTTCTTC; CDR3 protein: CASSPGGPGYNEQFF
CDR3 length: 15; V gene: TRBV5-4; clone size: .; D gene: TRBD2; J gene: TRBJ2-7; CDR3 DNA: TGTGCCAGCAGCTTGGCTAGCGGGAGCGTCTACGAGCAGTACTTC; CDR3 protein: CASSLASGSVYEQYF
CDR3 length: 16; V gene: TRBV28; clone size: once; D gene: TRBD1; J gene: TRBJ2-7; CDR3 DNA: TGTGCCAGCAGTCCCCCAGGGACAGGGTCCCTCTACGAGCAGTACTTC; CDR3 protein: CASSPPGTGSLYEQYF
CDR3 length: 13; V gene: TRBV19; clone size: .; D gene: .; J gene: TRBJ2-7; CDR3 DNA: TGTGCCAGTAGTCCCGGGTTAAGACAACAGCAGTACTTC; CDR3 protein: CASSPGLRQQQYF
CDR3 length: 14; V gene: TRBV5-4; clone size: .; D gene: .; J gene: TRBJ2-5; CDR3 DNA: TGTGCCAGCAGCACGGGGACTGCACGAGAGACCCAGTACTTC; CDR3 protein: CASSTGTARETQYF
CDR3 length: 15; V gene: TRBV9; clone size: once; D gene: .; J gene: TRBJ2-3; CDR3 DNA: TGTGCCAGCAGCGTAGTTGAGGGAATCACAGATACGCAGTATTTT; CDR3 protein: CASSVVEGITDTQYF
CDR3 length: 15; V gene: TRBV2; clone size: .; D gene: TRBD1; J gene: TRBJ1-5; CDR3 DNA: TGTGCCAGCAGTGAGGGACAGAATAGCAATCAGCCCCAGCATTTT; CDR3 protein: CASSEGQNSNQPQHF
CDR3 length: 12; V gene: TRBV6-1; clone size: .; D gene: .; J gene: TRBJ2-2; CDR3 DNA: TGTGCCAGCTTAAGGAGGGCCGGGGAGCTGTTTTTT; CDR3 protein: CASLRRAGELFF
CDR3 length: 17; V gene: TRBV9; clone size: .; D gene: TRBD2; J gene: TRBJ2-7; CDR3 DNA: TGTGCCAGCAGCGCCAACCCGGGGGGGAGTCACTCCTACGAGCAGTACTTC; CDR3 protein: CASSANPGGSHSYEQYF
CDR3 length: 15; V gene: TRBV18; clone size: .; D gene: .; J gene: TRBJ2-2; CDR3 DNA: TGTGCCAGCTCACCGGACGCCCAGAACACCGGGGAGCTGTTTTTT; CDR3 protein: CASSPDAQNTGELFF
CDR3 length: 15; V gene: TRBV19; clone size: once; D gene: .; J gene: TRBJ2-2; CDR3 DNA: TGTGCCAGTAGTACGGCAAGTGGTGTCGCCGGGGAGCTGTTTTTT; CDR3 protein: CASSTASGVAGELFF
CDR3 length: 16; V gene: TRBV19; clone size: .; D gene: TRBD1; J gene: TRBJ2-3; CDR3 DNA: TGTGCCAGTAGAACCACCGGGACAGGGGTCACAGATACGCAGTATTTT; CDR3 protein: CASRTTGTGVTDTQYF
CDR3 length: 13; V gene: TRBV10-3; clone size: many; D gene: TRBD1; J gene: TRBJ2-7; CDR3 DNA: TGTGCCACCCTGGGGACAGGCAACTACGAGCAGTACTTC; CDR3 protein: CATLGTGNYEQYF
CDR3 length: 18; V gene: TRBV19; clone size: .; D gene: TRBD2; J gene: TRBJ2-5; CDR3 DNA: TGTGCCAGTAGTATGGGGCTAGCGGGAGGGCTTCGCGGAGAGACCCAGTACTTC; CDR3 protein: CASSMGLAGGLRGETQYF
CDR3 length: 13; V gene: TRBV14; clone size: .; D gene: TRBD2; J gene: TRBJ2-3; CDR3 DNA: TGTGCCAGCAGAACTAGCGGGAAAGATACGCAGTATTTT; CDR3 protein: CASRTSGKDTQYF
CDR3 length: 15; V gene: TRBV15; clone size: .; D gene: TRBD2; J gene: TRBJ2-5; CDR3 DNA: TGTGCCACCCAACCGGGACTAGCGCAACAAGAGACCCAGTACTTC; CDR3 protein: CATQPGLAQQETQYF
CDR3 length: 15; V gene: TRBV15; clone size: .; D gene: TRBD1; J gene: TRBJ1-6; CDR3 DNA: TGTGCCACCAGCAGCGGGACAGGTTATAATTCACCCCTCCACTTT; CDR3 protein: CATSSGTGYNSPLHF
CDR3 length: 14; V gene: TRBV5-1; clone size: .; D gene: TRBD1; J gene: TRBJ2-7; CDR3 DNA: TGCGCCAGCAGCGTGAGGGACAGATCCTACGAGCAGTACTTC; CDR3 protein: CASSVRDRSYEQYF
CDR3 length: 15; V gene: TRBV25-1; clone size: .; D gene: TRBD1; J gene: TRBJ2-5; CDR3 DNA: TGTGCCAGCAGTGAAGGGACAGGTCCGAGTGAGACCCAGTACTTC; CDR3 protein: CASSEGTGPSETQYF
CDR3 length: 16; V gene: TRBV28; clone size: .; D gene: TRBD2; J gene: TRBJ2-1; CDR3 DNA: TGTGCCAGCAGTTTCAGGGGACTAGCGATTTACAATGAGCAGTTCTTC; CDR3 protein: CASSFRGLAIYNEQFF
CDR3 length: 17; V gene: TRBV11-3; clone size: .; D gene: TRBD1; J gene: TRBJ2-3; CDR3 DNA: TGTGCCAGCACCCCAACGAACAGGGACAGGGATCCAGATACGCAGTATTTT; CDR3 protein: CASTPTNRDRDPDTQYF
CDR3 length: 13; V gene: TRBV28; clone size: .; D gene: .; J gene: TRBJ1-4; CDR3 DNA: TGTGCCAGCGCCGGCGGTCCTAATGAAAAACTGTTTTTT; CDR3 protein: CASAGGPNEKLFF
CDR3 length: 17; V gene: TRBV5-8; clone size: many; D gene: TRBD2; J gene: TRBJ2-3; CDR3 DNA: TGTGCCAGCAGCTTACTAGCGGGCATTACTAGCACAGATACGCAGTATTTT; CDR3 protein: CASSLLAGITSTDTQYF
CDR3 length: 17; V gene: TRBV28; clone size: few; D gene: .; J gene: TRBJ2-4; CDR3 DNA: TGTGCCAGCAGTCCACCGGAGGAGGGAGAAGCCAAAAACATTCAGTACTTC; CDR3 protein: CASSPPEEGEAKNIQYF
CDR3 length: 16; V gene: TRBV7-8; clone size: .; D gene: .; J gene: TRBJ2-3; CDR3 DNA: TGTGCCAGCAGCTTACGCCCGCGGCGGAGCACAGATACGCAGTATTTT; CDR3 protein: CASSLRPRRSTDTQYF
CDR3 length: 15; V gene: TRBV6-6; clone size: .; D gene: .; J gene: TRBJ2-5; CDR3 DNA: TGTGCCAGCAGTCCATATCAGGGGGGAGAAGAGACCCAGTACTTC; CDR3 protein: CASSPYQGGEETQYF
CDR3 length: 15; V gene: TRBV6-4; clone size: .; D gene: TRBD2; J gene: TRBJ2-3; CDR3 DNA: TGTGCCAGCAGTAGCGGGACTAGCCTCACAGATACGCAGTATTTT; CDR3 protein: CASSSGTSLTDTQYF
CDR3 length: 15; V gene: TRBV19; clone size: few; D gene: .; J gene: TRBJ2-2; CDR3 DNA: TGTGCCAGTAGTATAGGTGGGGCTTACACCGGGGAGCTGTTTTTT; CDR3 protein: CASSIGGAYTGELFF
CDR3 length: 15; V gene: TRBV28; clone size: .; D gene: TRBD1; J gene: TRBJ2-3; CDR3 DNA: TGTGCCAGCAGTCCGACAGGGGGCGGGACAGATACGCAGTATTTT; CDR3 protein: CASSPTGGGTDTQYF
CDR3 length: 14; V gene: TRBV28; clone size: .; D gene: TRBD1; J gene: TRBJ2-5; CDR3 DNA: TGTGCCAGCAGTTTTTGGGACAGCCAAGAGACCCAGTACTTC; CDR3 protein: CASSFWDSQETQYF
CDR3 length: 16; V gene: TRBV19; clone size: .; D gene: .; J gene: TRBJ2-1; CDR3 DNA: TGTGCCAGTAGTATTATGGGCAGGAGCTCCTACAATGAGCAGTTCTTC; CDR3 protein: CASSIMGRSSYNEQFF
CDR3 length: 13; V gene: TRBV7-9; clone size: .; D gene: TRBD2; J gene: TRBJ2-2; CDR3 DNA: TGTGCCAGCAGCCTTAGCGGGACCGGGGAGCTGTTTTTT; CDR3 protein: CASSLSGTGELFF
CDR3 length: 16; V gene: TRBV4-2; clone size: .; D gene: .; J gene: TRBJ2-1; CDR3 DNA: TGTGCCAGCAGCCAAGATGGGGACTCCTACTACAATGAGCAGTTCTTC; CDR3 protein: CASSQDGDSYYNEQFF
CDR3 length: 14; V gene: TRBV4-2; clone size: .; D gene: .; J gene: TRBJ2-1; CDR3 DNA: TGTGCCAGCAGCTCCGGGACCAGTTACAATGAGCAGTTCTTC; CDR3 protein: CASSSGTSYNEQFF
CDR3 length: 15; V gene: TRBV6-6; clone size: .; D gene: .; J gene: TRBJ2-7; CDR3 DNA: TGTGCCAGCAGTCGGGGGACAGCCACAAAAACCGAGCAGTACTTC; CDR3 protein: CASSRGTATKTEQYF
CDR3 length: 15; V gene: TRBV25-1; clone size: .; D gene: TRBD1; J gene: TRBJ1-2; CDR3 DNA: TGTGCCAGCAGTGCGACAGGGGGCGCGGGTCTTAGCTACACCTTC; CDR3 protein: CASSATGGAGLSYTF
CDR3 length: 15; V gene: TRBV27; clone size: .; D gene: .; J gene: TRBJ2-7; CDR3 DNA: TGTGCCAGCAGTTTGGGCCGGGGGCCATCCTACGAGCAGTACTTC; CDR3 protein: CASSLGRGPSYEQYF
CDR3 length: 15; V gene: TRBV9; clone size: .; D gene: TRBD1; J gene: TRBJ1-4; CDR3 DNA: TGTGCCAGCAGCGTAGATGGGACAGGGGGTGAAAAACTGTTTTTT; CDR3 protein: CASSVDGTGGEKLFF
CDR3 length: 14; V gene: TRBV6-5; clone size: .; D gene: TRBD2; J gene: TRBJ2-7; CDR3 DNA: TGTGCCAGCAGAACATTGGGAGGGTCCTACGAGCAGTACTTC; CDR3 protein: CASRTLGGSYEQYF
CDR3 length: 16; V gene: TRBV5-1; clone size: .; D gene: .; J gene: TRBJ2-2; CDR3 DNA: TGCGCCAGCAGCTTGGGAGTGGGTAGGAACACCGGGGAGCTGTTTTTT; CDR3 protein: CASSLGVGRNTGELFF
CDR3 length: 16; V gene: TRBV11-3; clone size: .; D gene: TRBD2; J gene: TRBJ2-3; CDR3 DNA: TGTGCCAGCAGCTCGGGACTAGCGGGAAGTGGAGATACGCAGTATTTT; CDR3 protein: CASSSGLAGSGDTQYF
CDR3 length: 12; V gene: TRBV19; clone size: .; D gene: .; J gene: TRBJ1-1; CDR3 DNA: TGTGCCAGTACTTGGTGGGGTGGTGAAGCTTTCTTT; CDR3 protein: CASTWWGGEAFF
CDR3 length: 13; V gene: TRBV7-2; clone size: .; D gene: TRBD1; J gene: TRBJ1-1; CDR3 DNA: TGTGCCAGCAGCTTAGCAGGACAGGGTTCAGCTTTCTTT; CDR3 protein: CASSLAGQGSAFF
CDR3 length: 14; V gene: TRBV30; clone size: .; D gene: .; J gene: TRBJ2-5; CDR3 DNA: TGTGCCTGGAGTGTAAAGATTTCGTCCTGGGAGCAGTACTTC; CDR3 protein: CAWSVKISSWEQYF
CDR3 length: 14; V gene: TRBV10-3; clone size: .; D gene: .; J gene: TRBJ1-4; CDR3 DNA: TGTGCCATCAGTCCGGCCCCTGGGGAGGAAAAACTGTTTTTT; CDR3 protein: CAISPAPGEEKLFF
CDR3 length: 14; V gene: TRBV11-2; clone size: .; D gene: TRBD2; J gene: TRBJ2-5; CDR3 DNA: TGTGCCAGCAGGCACTCGGGAGGGGAAGAGACCCAGTACTTC; CDR3 protein: CASRHSGGEETQYF
CDR3 length: 15; V gene: TRBV28; clone size: .; D gene: TRBD2; J gene: TRBJ2-1; CDR3 DNA: TGTGCCAGCAGCCCTCGACTAGCGGGATTGAATGAGCAGTTCTTC; CDR3 protein: CASSPRLAGLNEQFF